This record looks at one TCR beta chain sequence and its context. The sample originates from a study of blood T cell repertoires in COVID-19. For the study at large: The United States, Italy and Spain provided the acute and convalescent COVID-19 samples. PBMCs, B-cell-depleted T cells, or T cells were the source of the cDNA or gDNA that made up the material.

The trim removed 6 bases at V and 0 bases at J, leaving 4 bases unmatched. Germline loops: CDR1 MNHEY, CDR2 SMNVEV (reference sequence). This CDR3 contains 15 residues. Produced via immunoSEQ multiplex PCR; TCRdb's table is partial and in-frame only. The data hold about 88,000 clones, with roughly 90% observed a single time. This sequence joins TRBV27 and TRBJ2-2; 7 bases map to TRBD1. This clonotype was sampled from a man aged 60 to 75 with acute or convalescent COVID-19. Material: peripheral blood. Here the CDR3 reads CASSSGQTNTGELFF. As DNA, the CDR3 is TGTGCCAGCAGCTCGGGACAGACGAACACCGGGGAGCTGTTTTTT.